A selection of T cell receptor beta chains follows, all from one sample in a study of blood T cell repertoires in COVID-19. Profiling relied on immunoSEQ multiplex PCR, and the TCRdb table lists in-frame clones only, not all of them. The table records around 280,000 clones, roughly 89% of them present only once. Sequencing was done on a sample of peripheral blood. These receptors originate from a woman aged 25 to 39 with COVID-19, enrolled during active disease. Both conserved end residues are part of each CDR3. A D gene is named only where the DNA matches it firmly. Clone size appears in some rows only: once, few, many, or a class for an expanded clone.

d_gene	abundance	v_gene	j_gene	CDR3aa	CDR3nt
.	.	TRBV2	TRBJ1-2	CASSTGNYGYTF	TGTGCCAGCAGTACAGGGAACTATGGCTACACCTTC
TRBD2	.	TRBV15	TRBJ2-7	CATSPFSGGLEQYF	TGTGCCACCAGCCCCTTTAGCGGGGGGCTCGAGCAGTACTTC
.	.	TRBV5-3	TRBJ1-5	CARSLTNEPRGDSGNQPQHF	TGTGCCAGAAGCTTGACCAACGAACCCCGGGGGGATTCAGGCAATCAGCCCCAGCATTTT
TRBD1	.	TRBV9	TRBJ1-2	CASSLGGQVAGANYGYTF	TGTGCCAGCAGCTTGGGGGGACAGGTAGCGGGAGCTAACTATGGCTACACCTTC
.	few	TRBV27	TRBJ1-2	CASSPQRTGGYGYTF	TGTGCCAGCAGTCCACAGAGGACGGGAGGGTATGGCTACACCTTC
TRBD1	.	TRBV11-1	TRBJ2-5	CASSSPGQGLWETQYF	TGTGCCAGCAGCTCACCGGGACAGGGGCTGTGGGAGACCCAGTACTTC
TRBD2	.	TRBV2	TRBJ2-4	CASSDLGGSQNIQYF	TGTGCCAGCAGTGATCTCGGGGGGTCTCAAAACATTCAGTACTTC
.	.	TRBV30	TRBJ1-1	CATNVGELDNTEAFF	TGTGCCACTAACGTTGGTGAGCTTGACAACACTGAAGCTTTCTTT
TRBD1	.	TRBV12-3/TRBV12-4	TRBJ1-3	CASYRGSGNTIYF	TGTGCCAGTTACAGGGGCTCTGGAAACACCATATATTTT
.	.	TRBV4-2	TRBJ2-3	CASSQEGRRDTQYF	TGTGCCAGCAGCCAAGAGGGGAGGCGAGATACGCAGTATTTT
TRBD2	.	TRBV5-1	TRBJ2-5	CASSLAVLAAETQYF	TGCGCCAGCAGCTTGGCCGTACTAGCGGCAGAGACCCAGTACTTC
.	.	TRBV18	TRBJ2-3	CASSPQGGTDTQYF	TGTGCCAGCTCACCTCAGGGAGGAACAGATACGCAGTATTTT
.	.	TRBV7-8	TRBJ2-7	CASSLGQGRVDEQYF	TGTGCCAGCAGCTTAGGTCAAGGGCGGGTGGACGAGCAGTACTTC
TRBD1	.	TRBV4-1	TRBJ2-7	CASSPEGTGLYEQYF	TGCGCCAGCAGCCCCGAAGGGACAGGGCTTTACGAGCAGTACTTC
.	few	TRBV2	TRBJ1-2	CASRGAQSRNGYTF	TGTGCCAGCCGGGGGGCTCAAAGCCGAAATGGCTACACCTTC
TRBD1	.	TRBV7-2	TRBJ1-3	CASSLVAGGTGNTIYF	TGTGCCAGCAGCTTAGTGGCAGGGGGGACTGGAAACACCATATATTTT
TRBD1	.	TRBV5-4	TRBJ2-7	CASSLAWQGAYEQYF	TGTGCCAGCAGCTTGGCATGGCAGGGGGCGTACGAGCAGTACTTC
.	.	TRBV6-5	TRBJ1-2	CASSYGTPNYGYTF	TGTGCCAGCAGTTACGGGACACCTAACTATGGCTACACCTTC
.	.	TRBV19	TRBJ1-1	CASSISGWAEAFF	TGTGCCAGTAGTATCTCCGGGTGGGCTGAAGCTTTCTTT
.	.	TRBV10-2	TRBJ2-3	CASSGHSGDFSGPTQYF	TGCGCCAGCAGTGGTCACTCGGGGGACTTCTCCGGGCCTACGCAGTATTTT
.	.	TRBV19	TRBJ1-2	CASMNRDTLLYGYTF	TGTGCCAGTATGAACCGGGACACCCTATTGTATGGCTACACCTTC
.	.	TRBV6-5	TRBJ2-3	CASSPTTPSVNTQYF	TGTGCCAGCAGTCCTACTACCCCCTCAGTAAATACGCAGTATTTT
.	.	TRBV14	TRBJ1-6	CASSQDQGSSYNSPLHF	TGTGCCAGCAGCCAAGATCAGGGCAGCTCCTATAATTCACCCCTCCACTTT
TRBD1	.	TRBV27	TRBJ2-1	CASSPRQGVGDEQFF	TGTGCCAGCAGTCCAAGACAGGGGGTGGGGGATGAGCAGTTCTTC
.	.	TRBV6-5	TRBJ2-5	CASAMGLGTQYF	TGTGCCAGCGCAATGGGTCTAGGGACCCAGTACTTC
TRBD2	once	TRBV6-4	TRBJ2-1	CASSRVGLAGNNEQFF	TGTGCCAGCAGTAGAGTGGGACTAGCGGGGAACAATGAGCAGTTCTTC
.	.	TRBV29-1	TRBJ2-3	CSVVRGGIGADTQYF	TGCAGCGTTGTAAGGGGGGGGATTGGGGCAGATACGCAGTATTTT
.	.	TRBV23-1	TRBJ1-3	CASSQPVVPVRYTIYF	TGCGCCAGCAGTCAACCGGTCGTCCCTGTTCGGTACACCATATATTTT
.	.	TRBV5-6	TRBJ2-7	CASSFQGISYEQYF	TGTGCCAGCAGCTTTCAGGGGATCTCCTACGAGCAGTACTTC
TRBD2	.	TRBV27	TRBJ2-1	CASSSGLAGFYNEQFF	TGTGCCAGCAGTTCCGGACTAGCGGGGTTCTACAATGAGCAGTTCTTC
.	.	TRBV5-1	TRBJ1-1	CASSGGRMNTEAFF	TGCGCCAGCAGCGGCGGGAGGATGAACACTGAAGCTTTCTTT
TRBD1	.	TRBV29-1	TRBJ1-2	CSVRTGDGYGYTF	TGCAGCGTTCGGACAGGGGATGGCTATGGCTACACCTTC
.	.	TRBV7-9	TRBJ1-2	CATITSATGNYGYTF	TGTGCCACCATCACATCGGCGACGGGTAACTATGGCTACACCTTC
TRBD2	.	TRBV3-1/TRBV3-2	TRBJ2-1	CASSAGLAGGRPYNEQFF	TGTGCCAGCAGCGCGGGACTAGCGGGGGGACGACCCTACAATGAGCAGTTCTTC
.	.	TRBV19	TRBJ1-5	CASNPGGGIQPQHF	TGTGCCAGTAATCCCGGGGGGGGGATCCAGCCCCAGCATTTT
.	.	TRBV28	TRBJ1-2	CASSLRQANYGYTF	TGTGCCAGCAGTTTAAGACAGGCCAACTATGGCTACACCTTC
.	once	TRBV6-1	TRBJ1-1	CASSSTPVQAFF	TGTGCCAGCAGTTCCACCCCAGTGCAAGCTTTCTTT
.	.	TRBV5-6	TRBJ2-4	CASSLGDSPYKYF	TGTGCCAGCAGCTTGGGAGACAGCCCTTACAAGTACTTC
.	.	TRBV29-1	TRBJ1-2	CSVEERGLFYGYTF	TGCAGCGTTGAAGAAAGGGGCCTTTTCTATGGCTACACCTTC
.	.	TRBV19	TRBJ1-4	CASYPGWTNEKLFF	TGTGCCTCCTACCCGGGATGGACTAATGAAAAACTGTTTTTT
TRBD1	once	TRBV5-5	TRBJ2-2	CASSSGGSNTGELFF	TGTGCCAGCAGCTCAGGGGGATCGAACACCGGGGAGCTGTTTTTT
.	.	TRBV28	TRBJ2-5	CASSRRTQETQYF	TGTGCCAGCAGTAGGCGGACACAAGAGACCCAGTACTTC
.	.	TRBV12-3/TRBV12-4	TRBJ1-2	CASGRVYYGYTF	TGTGCCTCCGGCAGGGTTTACTATGGCTACACCTTC
.	.	TRBV3-1/TRBV3-2	TRBJ2-7	CASKDTYSYEQYF	TGTGCCAGCAAGGACACCTACTCCTACGAGCAGTACTTC
TRBD2	.	TRBV28	TRBJ2-3	CASSLVSGARDTQYF	TGTGCCAGCAGTTTAGTAAGCGGGGCTAGGGATACGCAGTATTTT
TRBD2	.	TRBV4-1	TRBJ2-3	CASSQYRLAGSTDTQYF	TGCGCCAGCAGCCAATATAGACTAGCGGGGAGCACAGATACGCAGTATTTT
.	.	TRBV10-3	TRBJ1-1	CAITGLPNTEAFF	TGTGCCATAACAGGGCTCCCGAACACTGAAGCTTTCTTT
.	.	TRBV6-2/TRBV6-3	TRBJ1-5	CASSYSRQTQHF	TGTGCCAGCAGTTACTCGAGGCAGACCCAGCATTTT
.	.	TRBV7-9	TRBJ2-7	CASSLDHVTGRYEQYF	TGTGCCAGCAGCTTAGATCACGTCACAGGGAGATACGAGCAGTACTTC
TRBD1	.	TRBV3-1/TRBV3-2	TRBJ2-5	CASSRGTGFFGETQYF	TGTGCCAGCAGCCGTGGGACAGGTTTTTTCGGGGAGACCCAGTACTTC
.	.	TRBV19	TRBJ1-5	CASSIRDNHQPQHF	TGTGCCAGTAGTATAAGGGACAACCATCAGCCCCAGCATTTT
.	.	TRBV6-6	TRBJ1-2	CASSSNTGMNGYTF	TGTGCCAGCAGTTCCAATACCGGGATGAATGGCTACACCTTC
.	.	TRBV3-1/TRBV3-2	TRBJ2-2	CASSYSPVPPVGELFF	TGTGCCAGCAGCTATTCCCCTGTCCCCCCCGTCGGGGAGCTGTTTTTT
TRBD2	.	TRBV5-1	TRBJ2-5	CASSFRAGVKETQYF	TGCGCCAGCAGCTTCCGGGCGGGGGTGAAAGAGACCCAGTACTTC
.	few	TRBV7-8	TRBJ1-2	CASSLEVYKIRTNYGYTF	TGTGCCAGCAGCTTAGAGGTCTATAAAATCAGGACTAACTATGGCTACACCTTC